Below, one T cell receptor beta chain is given with its context. This clonotype has just a few counts. There is no known antigen for this receptor. The sample holds no much larger clone one base away, and base qualities are not on file. The library relied on PCR. Sequencing relied on an Illumina HiSeq 2500. TCR library preparation used molecular barcoding, with unique molecular identifiers applied to normalize quantification of the TCRbeta repertoire. TCRdb reworked the public reads: Q25 trimming with fastp, MiXCR clone assembly, productive beta chains retained. Rows with a matching CDR3 protein are joined into one entry that keeps the most common DNA and genes. For this sample the table gives 300,000 to 350,000 distinct CDR3 sequences, of which under 20% were detected only once. Approximately 38% of the sample belongs to the ten largest clones. This sample is part of a study of T-cell reconstitution after alpha-beta-depleted transplantation in children listed by TCRdb under 2016. About the study as a whole: T-cell immune reconstitution after TCRalphabeta/CD19-depleted allogeneic hematopoietic cell transplantation in children was quantitatively tracked in the study by means of TCR repertoire profiling. Paper-wide results and their limitations: The high TCRbeta diversity at day 60 in some patients was ascribed to recipient T cells and intrathymic progenitors that had survived conditioning. The apparently early recovery of alphabetaT-cell counts about two months after transplant reportedly depended on only several hundred rapidly expanded clones that came from non-depleted graft cells. Over subsequent months, a decline in hyperexpanded clone frequencies was noted, and after one year, T-cell counts and TCRbeta diversity were mostly ascribed to newly produced T cells.

Explained via the paper, the treatment or condition label denotes: allogeneic hematopoietic cell transplantation with graft depleted of TCRalphabeta T cells and CD19 B cells. The children who served as transplant recipients had been given grafts of TCRalphabeta/CD19-depleted allogeneic hematopoietic cells. CDR1 MGHDK and CDR2 SYGVNS were looked up in the germline V gene. Deletion took 5 bases off V and 0 bases off J, with a span of 16 bases between the germline ends. The CDR3 contains 16 residues, cysteine and phenylalanine counted. Only CDR3 DNA is held: 48 bases, read in frame from base 1. The source of this sequence is a male patient under 10 years old who had a stem cell transplant for acute lymphoblastic leukemia, so the T cells may come from the graft donor. The chain is made from TRBV25-1 and TRBJ2-5; a tentative D match to TRBD2 spans 6 bases. Sequences were derived from PBMCs, mostly from graft donor cells, sampled 360 days after TCRalphabeta/CD19-depleted stem cell transplant. The CDR3 corresponds to CASSPGPLAHQETQYF. The sequenced DNA is TGTGCCAGCAGTCCGGGGCCTCTAGCGCACCAAGAGACCCAGTACTTC.